The clone carrying this T cell receptor (beta chain) showed up just a few times. Its specificity is unknown. These data belong to a study of CD8 T cells in ankylosing spondylitis. Points from the study as a whole: Ankylosing spondylitis blood appeared to be characterized by a TCR beta motif of several highly homologous variants. CD8+ disease-linked clones were present at relatively low frequencies in blood. In ankylosing spondylitis patients, matched synovial fluid reportedly showed significant enrichment of disease-linked clones.

The authors made TCR beta libraries by quantitative 5'-RACE with molecular barcodes. TCRdb re-derived calls from the 5' RACE reads in MiXCR, one entry per CDR3 protein. In the table there are approximately 400,000 distinct CDR3 sequences, under 20% of which are singletons. Unmatched junction bases numbered 8, after V lost 4 bases and J lost 5 bases. The CDR3 totals 15 residues. Germline lookup yields CDR1 LNHDA and CDR2 SQIVND (reference sequence). The origin of this receptor is a male donor with ankylosing spondylitis. The genes are TRBV19 and TRBJ1-1; the match to TRBD1 covers 9 bases. The sequencing input was blood, either unsorted or a sorted T cell fraction (not recorded which). CDR3 residues: CASSTGQGIWTEAFF. The CDR3, as DNA: TGTGCCAGTAGTACAGGACAGGGGATTTGGACTGAAGCTTTCTTT.